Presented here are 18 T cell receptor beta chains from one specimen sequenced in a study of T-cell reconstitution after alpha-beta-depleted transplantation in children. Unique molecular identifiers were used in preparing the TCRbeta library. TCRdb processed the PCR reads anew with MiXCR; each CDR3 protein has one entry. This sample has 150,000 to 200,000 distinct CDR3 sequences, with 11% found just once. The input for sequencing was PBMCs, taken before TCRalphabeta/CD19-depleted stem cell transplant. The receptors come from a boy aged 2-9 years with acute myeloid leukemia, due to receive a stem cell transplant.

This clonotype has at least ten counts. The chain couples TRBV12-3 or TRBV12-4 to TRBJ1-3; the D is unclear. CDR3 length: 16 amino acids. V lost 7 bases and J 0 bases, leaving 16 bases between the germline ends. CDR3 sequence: CASNLGRTLSGNTIYF. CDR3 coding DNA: TGTGCCAGCAACCTCGGACGGACGCTCTCTGGAAACACCATATATTTT.

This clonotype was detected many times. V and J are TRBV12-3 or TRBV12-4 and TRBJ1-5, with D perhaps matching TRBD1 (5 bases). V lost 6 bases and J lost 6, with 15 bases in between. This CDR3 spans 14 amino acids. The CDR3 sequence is CASSPARGGQPQHF. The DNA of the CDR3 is TGTGCCAGCAGCCCAGCTAGGGGTGGTCAGCCCCAGCATTTT.

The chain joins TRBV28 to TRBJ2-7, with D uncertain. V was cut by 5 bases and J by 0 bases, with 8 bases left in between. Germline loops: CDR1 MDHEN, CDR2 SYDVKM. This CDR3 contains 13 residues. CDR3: CASSPHLSYEQYF. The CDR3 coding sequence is TGTGCCAGCAGTCCACACCTCTCCTACGAGCAGTACTTC.

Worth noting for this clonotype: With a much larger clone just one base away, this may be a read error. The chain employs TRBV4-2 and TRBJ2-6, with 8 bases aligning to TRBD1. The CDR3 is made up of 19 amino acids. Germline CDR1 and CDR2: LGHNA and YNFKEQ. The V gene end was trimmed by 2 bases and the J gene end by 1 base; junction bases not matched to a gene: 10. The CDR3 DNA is TGTGCCAGCAGCCAACTCCTGGACAGGGCTCTATCTGGGGCCAACGTCCTGACTTTC. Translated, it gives CASSQLLDRALSGANVLTF.

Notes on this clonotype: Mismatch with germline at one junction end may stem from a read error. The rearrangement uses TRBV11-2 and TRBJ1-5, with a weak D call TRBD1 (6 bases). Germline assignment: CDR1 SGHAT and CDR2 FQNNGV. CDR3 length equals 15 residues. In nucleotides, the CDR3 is TGTGCCAGCAGCTTAGGCAGGGGCGCACTTCAGCCCCACCATTTT. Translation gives CASSLGRGALQPHHF.

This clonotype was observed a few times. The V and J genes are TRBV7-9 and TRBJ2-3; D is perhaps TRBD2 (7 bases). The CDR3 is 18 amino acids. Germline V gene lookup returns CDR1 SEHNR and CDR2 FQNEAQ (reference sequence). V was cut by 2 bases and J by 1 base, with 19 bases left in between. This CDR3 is CASSLPEGGSRGTDTQYF. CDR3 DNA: TGTGCCAGCAGCTTACCCGAGGGGGGGTCGAGAGGCACAGATACGCAGTATTTT.

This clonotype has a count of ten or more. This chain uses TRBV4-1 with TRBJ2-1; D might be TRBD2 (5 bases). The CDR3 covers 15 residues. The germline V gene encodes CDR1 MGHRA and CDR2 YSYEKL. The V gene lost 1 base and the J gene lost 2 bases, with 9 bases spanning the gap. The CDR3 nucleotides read TGCGCCAGCAGCCAAGGTGCGGGCCCCTACAATGAGCAGTTCTTC. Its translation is CASSQGAGPYNEQFF.

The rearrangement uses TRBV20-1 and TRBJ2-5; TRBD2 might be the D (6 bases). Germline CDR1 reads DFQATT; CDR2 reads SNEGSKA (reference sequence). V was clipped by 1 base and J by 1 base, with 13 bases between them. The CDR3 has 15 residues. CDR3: CSARGTTGVQETQYF. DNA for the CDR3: TGCAGTGCTAGAGGGACTACCGGGGTCCAAGAGACCCAGTACTTC.

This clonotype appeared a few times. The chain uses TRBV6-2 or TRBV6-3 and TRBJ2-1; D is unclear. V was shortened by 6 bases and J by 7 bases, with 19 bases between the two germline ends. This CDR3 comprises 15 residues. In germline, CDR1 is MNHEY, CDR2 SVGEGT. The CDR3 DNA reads TGTGCCAGCAGCCCCATCACCGCCCCCGGGAATGAGCAGTTCTTC. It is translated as CASSPITAPGNEQFF.

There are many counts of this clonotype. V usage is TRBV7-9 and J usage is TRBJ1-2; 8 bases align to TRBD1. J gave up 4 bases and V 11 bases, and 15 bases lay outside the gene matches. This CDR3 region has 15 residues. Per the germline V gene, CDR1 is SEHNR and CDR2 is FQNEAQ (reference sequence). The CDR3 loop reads CAGLSLDRASYGYTF. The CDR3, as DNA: TGTGCCGGCTTGAGTTTGGACAGGGCATCCTATGGCTACACCTTC.

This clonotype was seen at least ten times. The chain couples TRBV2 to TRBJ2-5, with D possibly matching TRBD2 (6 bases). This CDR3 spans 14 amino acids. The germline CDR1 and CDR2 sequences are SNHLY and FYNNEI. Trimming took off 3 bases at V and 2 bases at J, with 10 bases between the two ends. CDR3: CASSDWRGQETQYF. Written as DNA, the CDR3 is TGTGCCAGCAGTGACTGGCGGGGACAAGAGACCCAGTACTTC.

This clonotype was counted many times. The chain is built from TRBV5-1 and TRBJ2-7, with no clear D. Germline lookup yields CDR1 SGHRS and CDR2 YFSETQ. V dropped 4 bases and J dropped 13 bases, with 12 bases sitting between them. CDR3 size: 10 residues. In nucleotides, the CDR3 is TGCGCCAGCAGCCCGAGTAGAGGCTACTTC. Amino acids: CASSPSRGYF.

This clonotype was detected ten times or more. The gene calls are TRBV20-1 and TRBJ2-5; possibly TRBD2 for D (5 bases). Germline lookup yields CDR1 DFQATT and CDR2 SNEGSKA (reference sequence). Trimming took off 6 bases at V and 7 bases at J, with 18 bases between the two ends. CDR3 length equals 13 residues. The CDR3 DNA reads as TGCAGTGCCGAGGGCAACAGTTTGGGGACCCAGTACTTC. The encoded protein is CSAEGNSLGTQYF.

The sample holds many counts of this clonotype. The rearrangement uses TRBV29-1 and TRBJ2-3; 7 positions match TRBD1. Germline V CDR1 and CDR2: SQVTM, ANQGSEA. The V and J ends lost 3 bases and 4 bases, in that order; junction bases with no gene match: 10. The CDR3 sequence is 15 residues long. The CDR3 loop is CSVETSVQGADTQYF. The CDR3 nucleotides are TGCAGCGTTGAGACCTCTGTTCAGGGGGCAGATACGCAGTATTTT.

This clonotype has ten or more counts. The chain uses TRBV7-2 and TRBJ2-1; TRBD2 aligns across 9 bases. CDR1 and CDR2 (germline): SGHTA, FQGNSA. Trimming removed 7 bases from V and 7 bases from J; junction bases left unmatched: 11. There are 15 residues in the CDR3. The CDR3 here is CASTVNSGSGNEQFF. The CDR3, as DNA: TGTGCCAGCACCGTAAATAGCGGGAGTGGGAATGAGCAGTTCTTC.

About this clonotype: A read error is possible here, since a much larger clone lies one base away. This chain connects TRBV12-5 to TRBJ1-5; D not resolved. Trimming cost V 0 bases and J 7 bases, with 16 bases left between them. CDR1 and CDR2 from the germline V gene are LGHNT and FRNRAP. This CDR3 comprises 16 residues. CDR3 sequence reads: CASGLVGIGREQPQHF. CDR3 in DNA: TGTGCTAGTGGTTTGGTAGGGATAGGTCGGGAACAGCCCCAGCATTTT.

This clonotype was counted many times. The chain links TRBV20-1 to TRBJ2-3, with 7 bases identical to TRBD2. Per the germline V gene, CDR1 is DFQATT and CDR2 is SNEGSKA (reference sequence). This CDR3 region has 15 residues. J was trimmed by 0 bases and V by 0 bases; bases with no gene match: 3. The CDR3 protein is CSARDLRESTDTQYF. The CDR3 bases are TGCAGTGCTAGAGATTTGCGGGAGAGCACAGATACGCAGTATTTT.

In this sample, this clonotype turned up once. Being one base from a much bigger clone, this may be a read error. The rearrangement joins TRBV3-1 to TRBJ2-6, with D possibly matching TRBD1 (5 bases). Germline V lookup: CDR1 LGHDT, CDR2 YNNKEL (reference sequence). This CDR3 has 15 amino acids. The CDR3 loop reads CACSPSPDRANVLTF. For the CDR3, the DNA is TGTGCCTGCAGCCCCTCACCGGACAGGGCCAACGTCCTGACTTTC.